This T cell receptor beta chain was retrieved from a study of T cells after yellow fever vaccination. Findings and caveats of the study: Reappearing after the booster were most of the clones from primary vaccination (about 96% CD4, approximately 86% CD8). Though it reached lower strength, the secondary response hit its peak faster, day 5 versus 15. Clonotypes shared by both compartments, CD4 and CD8, made up a small share.

Remarks on this clonotype: Antigen unknown.

The TCR cDNA carried a universal primer site and UMIs from 5'RACE template switching. MiXCR, applied by TCRdb to the 5' RACE reads, yields one record per CDR3 protein. The repertoire holds hundreds of thousands of distinct CDR3 sequences, with roughly 20% as singletons. The ends were cut back, 5 bases at V and 3 bases at J, with 11 bases in the middle. Germline CDR1 reads SGHTA; CDR2 reads FQGNSA. The CDR3 loop spans 14 amino acids. The gene calls are TRBV7-2 and TRBJ1-5; no reliable D call. This clonotype was obtained from a man aged 18 to 29 who received the YFV17D yellow fever vaccine. The sample in question was PBMCs, obtained before the yellow fever booster vaccination. CDR3 loop: CASSADGVNQPQHF. The CDR3 coding sequence is TGTGCCAGCAGCGCCGACGGAGTCAATCAGCCCCAGCATTTT.